Following are 18 T cell receptor beta chains from one sample sequenced in a study of cytomegalovirus exposure and HLA in healthy donors. 60 Vbeta and 13 Jbeta primers were used in PCR. Using immunoSEQ multiplex PCR, the repertoire was profiled, and TCRdb retains in-frame clones only, with some absent. The sample gives 130,000 or so clones, roughly 70% of which show up once; around 3.2% is in the top ten. What was sequenced was PBMCs. The source of these receptors is a man between 25 and 39 years old in good health and CMV-seronegative.

The chain uses TRBV27 and TRBJ1-2; a possible D gene is TRBD1 (5 bases). The CDR3 has 14 residues. The germline gives CDR1 MNHEY, CDR2 SMNVEV (reference sequence). V lost 6 bases to trimming and J lost 4 bases, with 15 bases between them. This chain's CDR3 is CASRENRRGYGYTF. CDR3 DNA sequence: TGTGCCAGCAGGGAGAACCGGAGGGGCTATGGCTACACCTTC.

The rearrangement uses TRBV19 and TRBJ2-1; perhaps TRBD1 as D (6 bases). Trimming shortened V by 2 bases and J by 4 bases, and 9 bases separated the two germline ends. Germline V gene data show CDR1 as LNHDA and CDR2 as SQIVND (reference sequence). The length of the CDR3 is 14 residues. For the CDR3, the DNA is TGTGCCAGTAGTATAAGGACAGAATACAATGAGCAGTTCTTC. Its protein product is CASSIRTEYNEQFF. Using reference TRBV19 and TRBJ2-1 for the parts outside the CDR3, the full variable domain is DGGITQSPKYLFRKEGQNVTLSCEQNLNHDAMYWYRQDPGQGLRLIYYSQIVNDFQKGDIAEGYSVSREKKESFPLTVTSAQKNPTAFYLCASSIRTEYNEQFFGPGTRLTVL.

The chain joins TRBV28 to TRBJ2-1, with TRBD2 matching over 8 bases. The germline CDR1 and CDR2 sequences are MDHEN and SYDVKM. V dropped 4 bases and J dropped 4; count of bases not matched to a gene: 3. The CDR3 runs 14 residues. CDR3 region: CASSSGTRYNEQFF. The CDR3 DNA reads as TGTGCCAGCAGTTCCGGGACTAGATACAATGAGCAGTTCTTC. Combining the CDR3 with reference TRBV28 and TRBJ2-1 gives the whole variable domain DVKVTQSSRYLVKRTGEKVFLECVQDMDHENMFWYRQDPGLGLRLIYFSYDVKMKEKGDIPEGYSVSREKKERFSLILESASTNQTSMYLCASSSGTRYNEQFFGPGTRLTVL.

The CDR3 nucleotides are TGTGCCAGCAGAGACAGGGGGAAGTGGAGCAATCAGCCCCAGCATTTT. Residues: CASRDRGKWSNQPQHF. This chain uses TRBV21-1 with TRBJ1-5; no check of the table's D call, TRBD1, against the DNA was made. TRBV21-1 is flagged as a pseudogene. This CDR3 is built from 16 residues.

This clone was recorded a few times. The chain recombines TRBV11-3 with TRBJ2-3; D may be TRBD2 (6 bases). Germline values: CDR1 SGHNT, CDR2 YENEEA. The CDR3 sequence is 14 residues long. The ends were cut back, 5 bases at V and 4 bases at J, with 13 bases in the middle. DNA of the CDR3: TGTGCCAGCAGCGCCGGGTCTAGCGCAGATACGCAGTATTTT. Translation: CASSAGSSADTQYF. Full variable domain (remainder filled in from reference TRBV11-3 and TRBJ2-3): EAGVVQSPRYKIIEKKQPVAFWCNPISGHNTLYWYLQNLGQGPELLIRYENEEAVDDSQLPKDRFSAERLKGVDSTLKIQPAELGDSAVYLCASSAGSSADTQYFGPGTRLTVL.

The chain links TRBV7-6 to TRBJ1-3; 9 bases agree with TRBD1. The V gene's germline CDR1 is SGHVS and CDR2 FNYEAQ. The CDR3 sequence is 16 residues long. J was trimmed by 4 bases and V by 3 bases; bases with no gene match: 7. CDR3 coding DNA: TGTGCCAGCAGCTTGACCGGGACAGGGCAAGGAAACACCATATATTTT. It encodes CASSLTGTGQGNTIYF.

This clone was detected a few times. The V and J genes are TRBV6-5 and TRBJ2-7; D possibly corresponds to TRBD2 (6 bases). The germline V and J ends were trimmed by 8 bases and 4 bases, with 9 bases remaining between them. From germline, CDR1 is MNHEY and CDR2 SVGAGI. The CDR3 loop spans 11 amino acids. As DNA, the CDR3 is TGTGCCAGCGCCGGGGGTTACGAGCAGTACTTC. This sequence encodes CASAGGYEQYF.

This clone has a single count. The rearrangement links TRBV7-8 to TRBJ2-5, with TRBD2 identical over 9 bases. CDR1 and CDR2 from the germline V gene are SGHVS and FQNEAQ. The CDR3 spans 16 residues. Unmatched junction bases numbered 6, after V lost 4 bases and J lost 0 bases. The CDR3 is CASSSAPSGNQETQYF. In DNA, the CDR3 is TGTGCCAGCAGCTCCGCGCCTAGCGGGAACCAAGAGACCCAGTACTTC.

V usage is TRBV4-2 and J usage is TRBJ2-6, with TRBD2 matching over 9 bases. J lost 1 base, V lost 4 bases, and 8 bases had no gene match. This CDR3 is built from 18 residues. Germline V gives CDR1 LGHNA, CDR2 YNFKEQ. For the CDR3, the DNA is TGTGCCAGCAGCCTCCTCAGCGGGGGGTTTTCTGGGGCCAACGTCCTGACTTTC. This sequence encodes CASSLLSGGFSGANVLTF.

The genes are TRBV28 and TRBJ1-2, with TRBD1 as a possible D gene (6 bases). Germline CDR1 reads MDHEN; CDR2 reads SYDVKM. The CDR3 sequence is 14 residues long. Trimming removed 2 bases from V and 4 bases from J, with 11 bases in between. The CDR3 reads CASSLPTGLYGYTF. CDR3 nucleotides: TGTGCCAGCAGTTTACCCACAGGGCTCTATGGCTACACCTTC.

The chain carries TRBV5-1 and TRBJ1-3; D may be TRBD1 (5 bases). Per the germline V gene, CDR1 is SGHRS and CDR2 is YFSETQ. This CDR3 comprises 14 residues. V was shortened by 5 bases and J by 4 bases, with 13 bases between the two germline ends. Here the CDR3 reads CASSLGDTGNTIYF. The CDR3 DNA sequence: TGCGCCAGCAGTTTAGGGGATACCGGAAACACCATATATTTT.

This chain links TRBV6-1 with TRBJ1-1, with 8 bases that match TRBD1. This CDR3 region has 14 residues. V gave up 10 bases and J gave up 6 bases; unmatched junction bases: 13. Germline V gene sequence: CDR1 MNHNS, CDR2 SASEGT. CDR3 residues: CATKVDREFSEAFF. The CDR3 region has the DNA TGTGCCACGAAAGTGGACAGGGAGTTTTCTGAAGCTTTCTTT.

As for this clone: This sample includes further DNA sequences coding for the same CDR3. The rearrangement uses TRBV2 and TRBJ1-3; 10 nucleotides agree with TRBD1. Germline-derived CDR1 and CDR2 are SNHLY and FYNNEI. V lost 9 bases, J lost 3 bases, and 5 bases stayed unmatched. CDR3 length: 14 amino acids. The DNA for the CDR3 is TGTGCCAGTAGGGACAGGGGCGGTGGAAACACCATATATTTT. As protein: CASRDRGGGNTIYF.

The rearrangement joins TRBV6-1 to TRBJ2-6; D uncertain. The germline V gene has CDR1 MNHNS and CDR2 SASEGT. V lost 6 bases and J lost 0, with 9 bases in between. CDR3 length: 15 amino acids. CDR3 amino acids: CASSLLGSGANVLTF. The CDR3 coding sequence is TGTGCCAGCAGCCTTCTAGGCTCTGGGGCCAACGTCCTGACTTTC.

This chain's CDR3 is CASSQQGNGAFF. The CDR3 nucleotides read TGTGCCAGCAGTCAACAGGGAAATGGAGCTTTCTTT. The chain combines TRBV6-6 with TRBJ1-1; D may be TRBD1 (6 bases). The germline V gene has CDR1 MNHNY and CDR2 SVGAGI (reference sequence). This CDR3 spans 12 amino acids. Deletions cut 5 bases from V and 10 bases from J, with 14 bases between.

The CDR3 sequence is CASSLTGTGHEKLFF. The CDR3 nucleotides are TGTGCCAGCAGTCTGACCGGGACAGGACATGAAAAACTGTTTTTT. The J gene is TRBJ1-4, the V gene TRBV6-1; 8 positions match TRBD1. This CDR3 contains 15 residues. Germline CDR1 and CDR2: MNHNS and SASEGT. Trimming removed 5 bases from V and 6 bases from J; junction bases left unmatched: 8.

The chain recombines TRBV6-5 with TRBJ2-3; 10 nucleotides line up with TRBD2. V lost 2 bases and J lost 3; bases outside the gene matches: 5. From germline, CDR1 is MNHEY and CDR2 SVGAGI. The CDR3 extends over 16 amino acids. CDR3 in amino acids: CASSYASGSGTDTQYF. The DNA of the CDR3 is TGTGCCAGCAGTTACGCTAGCGGGAGTGGTACAGATACGCAGTATTTT.

V and J are TRBV29-1 and TRBJ1-2; D perhaps matches TRBD1 (6 bases). Trimming left V 0 bases short and J 5 bases short, with 25 bases between. Germline CDR1 is SQVTM and CDR2 is ANQGSEA. This CDR3 is built from 18 residues. This CDR3 reads CSVEDQGQGWGWAYGYTF. The DNA of the CDR3 is TGCAGCGTTGAAGATCAGGGGCAGGGTTGGGGATGGGCATATGGCTACACCTTC.